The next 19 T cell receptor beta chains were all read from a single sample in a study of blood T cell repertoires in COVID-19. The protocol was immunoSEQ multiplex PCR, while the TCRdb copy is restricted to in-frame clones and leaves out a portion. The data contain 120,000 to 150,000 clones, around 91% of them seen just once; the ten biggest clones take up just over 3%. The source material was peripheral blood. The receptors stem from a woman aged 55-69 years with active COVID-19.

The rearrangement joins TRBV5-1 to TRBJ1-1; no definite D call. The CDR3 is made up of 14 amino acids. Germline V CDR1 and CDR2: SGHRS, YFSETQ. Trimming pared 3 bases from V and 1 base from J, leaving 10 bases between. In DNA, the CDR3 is TGCGCCAGCAGCTCCCTGTCGAGGAACACTGAAGCTTTCTTT. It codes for CASSSLSRNTEAFF.

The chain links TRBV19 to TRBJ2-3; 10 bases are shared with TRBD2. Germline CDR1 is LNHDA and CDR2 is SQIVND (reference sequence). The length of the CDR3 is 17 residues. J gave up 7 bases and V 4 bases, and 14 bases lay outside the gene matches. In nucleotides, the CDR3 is TGTGCCAGTAGTAACCACCAAACTAGCGGGAACAGGCATACGCAGTATTTT. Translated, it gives CASSNHQTSGNRHTQYF.

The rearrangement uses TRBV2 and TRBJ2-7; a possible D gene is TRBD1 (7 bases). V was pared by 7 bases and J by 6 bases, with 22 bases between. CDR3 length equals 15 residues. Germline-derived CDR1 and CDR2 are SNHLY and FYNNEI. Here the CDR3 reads CASTPTGGGAAEQYF. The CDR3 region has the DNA TGTGCCAGCACCCCTACCGGAGGGGGCGCGGCCGAGCAGTACTTC.

The CDR3 loop is CASSWTGYTGELFF. The CDR3 region has the DNA TGTGCCAGCAGTTGGACAGGGTACACCGGGGAGCTGTTTTTT. This chain uses TRBV6-2 or TRBV6-3 with TRBJ2-2, with TRBD1 matching 8 bases. J lost 3 bases, V lost 4 bases, and 1 base had no gene match. The CDR3 has 14 residues. Germline lookup yields CDR1 MNHEY and CDR2 SVGEGT.

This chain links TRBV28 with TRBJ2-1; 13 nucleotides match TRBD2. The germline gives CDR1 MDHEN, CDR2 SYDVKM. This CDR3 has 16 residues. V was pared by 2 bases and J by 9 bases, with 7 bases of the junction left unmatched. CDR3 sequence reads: CASSLVLAGGQGEQFF. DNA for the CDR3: TGTGCCAGCAGTTTAGTACTAGCGGGAGGGCAGGGTGAGCAGTTCTTC.

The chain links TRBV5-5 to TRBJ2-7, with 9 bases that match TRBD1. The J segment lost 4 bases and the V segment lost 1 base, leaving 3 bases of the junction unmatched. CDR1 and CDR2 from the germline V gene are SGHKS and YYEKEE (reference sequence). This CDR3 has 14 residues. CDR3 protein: CASSLWGQGYEQYF. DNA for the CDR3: TGTGCCAGCAGCTTGTGGGGACAGGGATACGAGCAGTACTTC. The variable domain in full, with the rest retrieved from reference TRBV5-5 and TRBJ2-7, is DAGVTQSPTHLIKTRGQQVTLRCSPISGHKSVSWYQQVLGQGPQFIFQYYEKEERGRGNFPDRFSARQFPNYSSELNVNALLLGDSALYLCASSLWGQGYEQYFGPGTRLTVT.

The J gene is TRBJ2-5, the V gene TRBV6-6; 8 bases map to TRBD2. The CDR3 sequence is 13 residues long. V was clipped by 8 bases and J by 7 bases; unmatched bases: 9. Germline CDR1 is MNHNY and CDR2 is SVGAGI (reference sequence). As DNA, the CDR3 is TGTGCCAGCTCCAGCGGGAGCCCAGGGACCCAGTACTTC. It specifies CASSSGSPGTQYF.

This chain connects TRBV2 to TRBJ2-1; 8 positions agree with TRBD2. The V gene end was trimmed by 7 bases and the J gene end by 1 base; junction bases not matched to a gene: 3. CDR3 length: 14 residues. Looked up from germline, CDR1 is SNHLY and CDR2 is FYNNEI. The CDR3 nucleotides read TGTGCCAGCAAGGGACTAGGATCCTACAATGAGCAGTTCTTC. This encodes CASKGLGSYNEQFF.

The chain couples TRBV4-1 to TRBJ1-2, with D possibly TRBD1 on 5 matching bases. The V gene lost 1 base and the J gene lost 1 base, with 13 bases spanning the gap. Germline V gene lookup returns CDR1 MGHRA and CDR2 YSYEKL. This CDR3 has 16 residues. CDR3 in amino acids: CASSQVPRVYNYGYTF. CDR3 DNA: TGCGCCAGCAGCCAAGTCCCCAGGGTATATAACTATGGCTACACCTTC.

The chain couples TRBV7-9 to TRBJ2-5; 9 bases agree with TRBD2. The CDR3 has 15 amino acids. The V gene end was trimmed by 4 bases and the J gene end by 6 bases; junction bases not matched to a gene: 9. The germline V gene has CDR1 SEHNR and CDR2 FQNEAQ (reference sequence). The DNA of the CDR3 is TGTGCCAGCAGCTGGGATAGCGGGAGTAGGCAGACCCAGTACTTC. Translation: CASSWDSGSRQTQYF.

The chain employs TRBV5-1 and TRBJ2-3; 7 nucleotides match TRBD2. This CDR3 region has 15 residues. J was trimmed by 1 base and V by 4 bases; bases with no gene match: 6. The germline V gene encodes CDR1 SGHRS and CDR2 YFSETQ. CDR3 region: CASSANGGGTDTQYF. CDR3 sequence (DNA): TGCGCCAGCAGCGCAAATGGGGGGGGCACAGATACGCAGTATTTT.

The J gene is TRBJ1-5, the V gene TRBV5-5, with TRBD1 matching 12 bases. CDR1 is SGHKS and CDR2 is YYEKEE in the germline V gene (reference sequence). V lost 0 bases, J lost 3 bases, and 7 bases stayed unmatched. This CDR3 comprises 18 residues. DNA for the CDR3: TGTGCCAGCAGCTTGGGGGGGACAGGGGGCGCCGCCAATCAGCCCCAGCATTTT. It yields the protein CASSLGGTGGAANQPQHF. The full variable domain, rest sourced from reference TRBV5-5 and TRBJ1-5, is DAGVTQSPTHLIKTRGQQVTLRCSPISGHKSVSWYQQVLGQGPQFIFQYYEKEERGRGNFPDRFSARQFPNYSSELNVNALLLGDSALYLCASSLGGTGGAANQPQHFGDGTRLSIL.

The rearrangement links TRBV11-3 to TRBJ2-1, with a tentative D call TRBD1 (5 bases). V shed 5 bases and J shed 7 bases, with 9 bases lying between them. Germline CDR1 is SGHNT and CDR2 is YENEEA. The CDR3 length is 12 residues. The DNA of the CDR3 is TGTGCCAGCAGCCAAGGGGTTAATGAGCAGTTCTTC. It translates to CASSQGVNEQFF.

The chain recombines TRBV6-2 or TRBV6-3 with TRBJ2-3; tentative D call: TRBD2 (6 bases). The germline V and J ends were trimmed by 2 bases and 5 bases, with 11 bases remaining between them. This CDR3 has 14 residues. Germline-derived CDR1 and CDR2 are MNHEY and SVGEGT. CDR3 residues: CASSYRGTKDTQYF. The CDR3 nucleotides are TGTGCCAGCAGTTACCGGGGGACGAAAGATACGCAGTATTTT.

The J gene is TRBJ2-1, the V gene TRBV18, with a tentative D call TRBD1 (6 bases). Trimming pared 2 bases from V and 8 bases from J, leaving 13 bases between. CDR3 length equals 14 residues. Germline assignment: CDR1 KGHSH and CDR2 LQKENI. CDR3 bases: TGTGCCAGCTCACCAGGGACACCAGGGGATGAGCAGTTCTTC. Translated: CASSPGTPGDEQFF.

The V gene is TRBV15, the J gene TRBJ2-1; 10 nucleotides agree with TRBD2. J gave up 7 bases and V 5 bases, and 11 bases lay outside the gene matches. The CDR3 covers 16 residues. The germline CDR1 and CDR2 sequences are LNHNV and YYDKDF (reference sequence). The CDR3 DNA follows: TGTGCCACCAGCGGCCGAGCGGGAGGGCCATGGAATGAGCAGTTCTTC. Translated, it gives CATSGRAGGPWNEQFF.

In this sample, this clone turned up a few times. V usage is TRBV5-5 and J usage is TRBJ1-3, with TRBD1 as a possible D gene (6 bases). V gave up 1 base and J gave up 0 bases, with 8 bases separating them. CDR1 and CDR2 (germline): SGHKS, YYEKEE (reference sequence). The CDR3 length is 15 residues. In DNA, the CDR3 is TGTGCCAGCAGCTTGCAGGGACACTCTGGAAACACCATATATTTT. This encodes CASSLQGHSGNTIYF.

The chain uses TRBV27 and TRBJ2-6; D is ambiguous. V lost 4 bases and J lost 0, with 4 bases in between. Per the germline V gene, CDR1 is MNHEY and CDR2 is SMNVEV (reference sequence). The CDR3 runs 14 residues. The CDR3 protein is CASSSTSGANVLTF. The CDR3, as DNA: TGTGCCAGCAGTTCTACCTCTGGGGCCAACGTCCTGACTTTC.

As DNA, the CDR3 is TGCGCCAGCAGCCATCATCTGGGGAGGGGCATACAAGAGACCCAGTACTTC. Amino acid sequence: CASSHHLGRGIQETQYF. The chain is built from TRBV23-1 and TRBJ2-5; 7 positions match TRBD2. Being an ORF, TRBV23-1 has a function that is uncertain. The CDR3 length is 17 residues. V was pared by 6 bases and J by 2 bases, with 15 bases of the junction left unmatched.